This T cell receptor (beta chain) was identified during a study of Graves' ophthalmopathy and Graves' hyperthyroidism. The overall study: Upon initial diagnosis and before any treatment, peripheral blood was collected.

This clonotype was recorded many times. Trimming removed 2 bases at V and 8 bases at J, with 15 bases between. The CDR3 loop spans 14 amino acids. Germline V gene data show CDR1 as SGHVS and CDR2 as FQNEAQ. Investigators amplified TCR beta CDR3 regions from RNA transcripts. First-round RT-PCR employed HTBI primers, with a second-round multiplex PCR after it. From the multiplex PCR reads, TCRdb called clonotypes with MiXCR, one entry per CDR3 protein. This sample has about 220,000 distinct CDR3 sequences; 20% to 25% occur once, and the top ten carry roughly 39%. The study enrolled ophthalmopathy donors with moderate-to-severe activity, CAS ≥3, NOSPECS ≥4 and duration under 3 months.

The receptor's source is a woman between 50 and 59 years old with Graves' ophthalmopathy. Sequenced: peripheral blood. The chain employs TRBV7-8 and TRBJ1-1; D is unresolved. The CDR3 DNA follows: TGTGCCAGCAGCTTATTTGGCCGGGCAGTCGAAGCTTTCTTT. Translating it yields CASSLFGRAVEAFF. Supplemented by reference TRBV7-8 and TRBJ1-1, the full variable domain reads GAGVSQSPRYKVAKRGQDVALRCDPISGHVSLFWYQQALGQGPEFLTYFQNEAQLDKSGLPSDRFFAERPEGSVSTLKIQRTQQEDSAVYLCASSLFGRAVEAFFGQGTRLTVV.